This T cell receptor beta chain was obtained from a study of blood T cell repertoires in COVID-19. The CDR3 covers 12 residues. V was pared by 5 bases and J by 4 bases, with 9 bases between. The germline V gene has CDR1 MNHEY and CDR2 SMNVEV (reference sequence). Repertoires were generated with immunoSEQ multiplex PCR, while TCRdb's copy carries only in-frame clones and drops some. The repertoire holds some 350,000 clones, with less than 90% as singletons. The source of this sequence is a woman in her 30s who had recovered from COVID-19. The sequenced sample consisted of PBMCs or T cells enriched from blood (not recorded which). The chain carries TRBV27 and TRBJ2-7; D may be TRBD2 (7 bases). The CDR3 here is CASSRGAYEQYF. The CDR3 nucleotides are TGTGCCAGCAGTCGGGGGGCGTACGAGCAGTACTTC.